This is a list of T cell receptor beta chains from one sample in a study of T-cell reconstitution after alpha-beta-depleted transplantation in children. TCRdb reprocessed the PCR reads with MiXCR, giving one entry per CDR3 protein. The sample yields about 830,000 distinct CDR3 sequences, approximately 15% seen once. This sample comprised PBMCs, mostly from graft donor cells, obtained 360 days after TCRalphabeta/CD19-depleted stem cell transplant. The source of these receptors is a male patient younger than 18 who had a stem cell transplant for acute lymphoblastic leukemia, so the T cells may come from the graft donor. The CDR3 runs from the conserved cysteine through the conserved F or W. A D gene is named only where the DNA matches it firmly. Not every row has a clone size; where given, it reads once, few, many or a size class.

>TRBD2|many|TRBV7-8|TRBJ2-3
TGTGCCAGCAGCTTCCGGACTAGCGGGAGCCCAGATACGCAGTATTTT
CASSFRTSGSPDTQYF
>-|-|TRBV20-1|TRBJ1-5
TGCAGTGCTAGTTTGCAGTATAGCAATCAGCCCCAGCATTTT
CSASLQYSNQPQHF
>-|-|TRBV5-1|TRBJ2-7
TGCGCCAGCAGCGAGACTAGTTATTCCGAGCAGTACTTC
CASSETSYSEQYF
>TRBD1|few|TRBV12-5|TRBJ2-3
TGTGCTAGTGGTTTGGGGACAGGGAGAACAGATACGCAGTATTTT
CASGLGTGRTDTQYF
>TRBD2|-|TRBV3-1|TRBJ2-4
TGTGCCAGCAGCCAGACGGGACTAGCGGGAAGAAACATTCAGTACTTC
CASSQTGLAGRNIQYF
>-|few|TRBV7-3|TRBJ2-1
TGTGCCAGCAGCGAGTTATACACGGGGCAGCAGTTCTTC
CASSELYTGQQFF
>TRBD2|few|TRBV6-5|TRBJ2-3
TGTGCCAGCAGTTATCTAACTAGCGGGAGGGATACGCAGTATTTT
CASSYLTSGRDTQYF
>-|-|TRBV7-3|TRBJ2-1
TGTGCCAGCAGCTTTCGGAGGGGAAGCTACAATGAGCAGTTCTTC
CASSFRRGSYNEQFF
>TRBD2|few|TRBV10-1|TRBJ2-3
TGCGCCAGCAGTGAGTCCCCAGCGGGAGGGCCCGATGAGTCCACAGATACGCAGTATTTT
CASSESPAGGPDESTDTQYF
>-|many|TRBV20-1|TRBJ2-1
TGCAGTGCTAAGAGAAATGAGCAGTTCTTC
CSAKRNEQFF
>-|-|TRBV9|TRBJ2-7
TGTGCCAGCAGCGTAGCCTGGGTCCCCTACGAGCAGTACTTC
CASSVAWVPYEQYF
>-|-|TRBV12-3/TRBV12-4|TRBJ2-7
TGTGCCAGCAGTTTAGGGGCAGGGACCGAGCAGTACTTC
CASSLGAGTEQYF
>-|-|TRBV5-1|TRBJ1-2
TGCGCCAGCAGCCCCATGTCACCTTATGGCTACACCTTC
CASSPMSPYGYTF
>-|-|TRBV12-3/TRBV12-4|TRBJ2-2
TGTGCCAGCAGTTTAGCGCGGGCTAGCTATTCGGCCGGGGAGCTGTTTTTT
CASSLARASYSAGELFF
>-|few|TRBV20-1|TRBJ2-7
TGCAGTGCTAGTCTTGGGGGTCAATCCTACGAGCAGTACTTC
CSASLGGQSYEQYF
>TRBD2|-|TRBV12-3/TRBV12-4|TRBJ2-1
TGTGCCAGCAGGTCGCTAGCGGGAGCCGACAATGAGCAGTTCTTC
CASRSLAGADNEQFF
>-|-|TRBV6-6|TRBJ2-7
TGTGCCAGCAGTCCCTCGGAACCCGAGCAGTACTTC
CASSPSEPEQYF
>-|-|TRBV27|TRBJ2-3
TGTGCCAGCCAAGACCTGACCCTCACAGATACGCAGTATTTT
CASQDLTLTDTQYF
>TRBD1|few|TRBV5-1|TRBJ1-4
TGCGCCAGCAGCACCCCCGGCGGGACAGGGAACGAAAAACTGTTTTTT
CASSTPGGTGNEKLFF
>TRBD2|few|TRBV15|TRBJ2-3
TGTGCCACCAGCAACCGAGGTCTAGCGGGAGATACGCAGTATTTT
CATSNRGLAGDTQYF
>TRBD2|-|TRBV6-1|TRBJ2-3
TGTGCCAGCAGCGCGGGACTAGCGATGTTGCCAGATACGCAGTATTTT
CASSAGLAMLPDTQYF
>TRBD2|many|TRBV20-1|TRBJ2-1
TGCAGTGCTAGAGATGGAGGCAGCGGGAGGGTCCTTTACAATGAGCAGTTCTTC
CSARDGGSGRVLYNEQFF
>-|-|TRBV2|TRBJ2-2
TGTGCCTACGAGGCAGGTGGGGAAAGCGGGGAGCTGTTTTTT
CAYEAGGESGELFF
>TRBD2|-|TRBV3-1|TRBJ2-7
TGTGCCAGCAGCCAGCTCGGGCCTAGCGGGACCTACGAGCAGTACTTC
CASSQLGPSGTYEQYF
>-|-|TRBV12-3/TRBV12-4|TRBJ2-7
TGTGCCAGCAGTTCTACAGGTTTGGTCTACGAGCAGTACTTC
CASSSTGLVYEQYF
>-|few|TRBV5-1|TRBJ1-2
TGCGCCAGCAGCTCCCTGGTGAACTATGGCTACACCTTC
CASSSLVNYGYTF
>-|-|TRBV2|TRBJ2-5
TGTGCCAGCAACCGGTGGGCAAAAGAGACCCAGTACTTC
CASNRWAKETQYF
>-|many|TRBV12-3/TRBV12-4|TRBJ2-7
TGTGCCAGCAGCCGAGGGACTCTTGAGCAGTACTTC
CASSRGTLEQYF
>-|few|TRBV2|TRBJ2-6
TGTGCCAGCAGGTCCGTTTCTGGGGCCAACGTCCTGACTTTC
CASRSVSGANVLTF
>-|-|TRBV5-1|TRBJ1-5
TGCGCCAGCAGCCCTGTAGGGGATAGCAATCAGCCCCAGCATTTT
CASSPVGDSNQPQHF
>-|-|TRBV30|TRBJ2-2
TGTGCCTGGAGTATCACCGGGGAGCTGTTTTTT
CAWSITGELFF
>-|-|TRBV7-9|TRBJ1-2
TGTGCCAGCAGCTTAATCGGAGAGGGGCCCCCTAACTATGGCTACACCTTC
CASSLIGEGPPNYGYTF
>TRBD1|many|TRBV5-5|TRBJ1-3
TGTGCCAGCAGCACGGACAGGGCCGCAAACACCATATATTTT
CASSTDRAANTIYF
>TRBD1|few|TRBV20-1|TRBJ2-3
TGCAGTGCTAGAAGGCCGGACAGGGGCACAGATACGCAGTATTTT
CSARRPDRGTDTQYF
>-|-|TRBV20-1|TRBJ1-4
TGCAGTGCTTACGGGACAAGGGGTCCTGAAAAACTGTTTTTT
CSAYGTRGPEKLFF
>-|-|TRBV29-1|TRBJ1-2
TGCAGCGTTGACAGGGCCCCATATCCTACTAACTATGGCTACACCTTC
CSVDRAPYPTNYGYTF
>-|few|TRBV7-9|TRBJ2-1
TGTGCCAGCAGCTTAGTACTGACTAGTCCTACTGAGCAGTTCTTC
CASSLVLTSPTEQFF
>TRBD2|few|TRBV5-1|TRBJ2-7
TGCGCCAGCAGCTTGGGGATTAGCGGGAGTATCCACGAGCAGTACTTC
CASSLGISGSIHEQYF
>TRBD2|few|TRBV6-1|TRBJ2-5
TGTGCCAGCACCCTAAGCGGGATTCAAGAGACCCAGTACTTC
CASTLSGIQETQYF
>-|few|TRBV5-1|TRBJ2-1
TGCGCCAGCAGCTTGGTGAGGGGACTTTACAGCTCCTACAATGAGCAGTTCTTC
CASSLVRGLYSSYNEQFF
>TRBD1|many|TRBV5-1|TRBJ2-7
TGTGCCAGCAGCCCCCGGGACAGCTCCTACGAGCAGTACTTC
CASSPRDSSYEQYF
>-|many|TRBV6-1|TRBJ2-1
TGTGCCACCACGCATGGTGTAGCTCTCTCCTACAATGAGCAGTTCTTC
CATTHGVALSYNEQFF
>-|many|TRBV27|TRBJ1-1
TGTGCCAGCAGTTTGTTGGGTTCCATGAACACTGAAGCTTTCTTT
CASSLLGSMNTEAFF
>TRBD2|-|TRBV5-1|TRBJ2-7
TGCGCCAGCAGCAGCGGGACTCTCATTTTCTCCTACGAGCAGTACTTC
CASSSGTLIFSYEQYF
>-|-|TRBV7-9|TRBJ2-5
TGTGCCAGCAGCTTATCAGACAAAGAGACCCAGTACTTC
CASSLSDKETQYF
>-|few|TRBV4-2|TRBJ2-1
TGTGCCAGCAGCCAAGAAGGAGACGCGCACTACAATGAGCAGTTCTTC
CASSQEGDAHYNEQFF
>-|few|TRBV24-1|TRBJ2-5
TGTGCCACCAGTGGTTCAGGTAGCGGAGCGAGCCAAGAGACCCAGTACTTC
CATSGSGSGASQETQYF
>-|-|TRBV5-4|TRBJ2-7
TGTGCCAGCAGCCACGTTCTCAGCTCCTACGAGCAGTACTTC
CASSHVLSSYEQYF
>TRBD1|few|TRBV6-5|TRBJ1-2
TGTGCCAGCGGGACAGGGAATGGCTACACCTTC
CASGTGNGYTF
>-|many|TRBV5-5|TRBJ2-1
TGTGCCAGCAGCTTGGTCGGCAGGGACTACAATGAGCAGTTCTTC
CASSLVGRDYNEQFF
>TRBD1|few|TRBV4-1|TRBJ2-1
TGCGCCAGCAGCCAAACACGGCCCGGGACAGGATCATACAATGAGCAGTTCTTC
CASSQTRPGTGSYNEQFF
>-|few|TRBV7-2|TRBJ1-1
TGTGCCAGCAGCTTCGTCAGGTTCCCGACTGAAGCTTTCTTT
CASSFVRFPTEAFF
>-|few|TRBV5-1|TRBJ2-7
TGCGCCAGCAGCTCCCGACTCGTTAGGAGCTACGAGCAGTACTTC
CASSSRLVRSYEQYF
>-|-|TRBV18|TRBJ1-5
TGTGCCAGCCGATCGGACTTATTTAGCAATCAGCCCCAGCATTTT
CASRSDLFSNQPQHF